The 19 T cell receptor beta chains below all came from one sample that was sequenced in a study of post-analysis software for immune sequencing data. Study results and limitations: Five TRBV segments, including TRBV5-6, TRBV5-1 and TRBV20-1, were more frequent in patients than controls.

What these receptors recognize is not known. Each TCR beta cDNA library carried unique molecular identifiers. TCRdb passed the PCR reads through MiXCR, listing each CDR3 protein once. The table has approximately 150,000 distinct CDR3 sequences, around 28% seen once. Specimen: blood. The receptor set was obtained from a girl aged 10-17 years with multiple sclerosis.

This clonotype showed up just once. CDR3 sequence reads: CASSVLAGARTQYF. The DNA of the CDR3 is TGTGCCAGCAGTGTATTGGCAGGGGCACGTACGCAGTATTTT. This chain links TRBV28 with TRBJ2-3; tentative D call: TRBD1 (6 bases). There are 14 residues in the CDR3. V shed 5 bases and J shed 8 bases, with 17 bases lying between them. CDR1 is MDHEN and CDR2 is SYDVKM in the germline V gene.

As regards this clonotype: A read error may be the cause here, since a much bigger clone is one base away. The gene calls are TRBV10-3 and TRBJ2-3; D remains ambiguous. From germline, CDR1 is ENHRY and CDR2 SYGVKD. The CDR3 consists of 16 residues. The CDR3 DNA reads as TGTGCCATCAGTGAGTCGATCACCCTTAGCACAGATACGCGGTATTTT. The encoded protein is CAISESITLSTDTRYF.

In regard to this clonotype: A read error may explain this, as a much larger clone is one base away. Here the CDR3 DNA reads TGCAGTGCGCCTCAGCGGCACAATGAGCAGTACTTC. Residues: CSAPQRHNEQYF. This sequence joins TRBV20-1 and TRBJ2-5; D possibly corresponds to TRBD2 (5 bases). There are 12 residues in the CDR3. Trimming left V 6 bases short and J 11 bases short, with 19 bases between. Germline V gene lookup returns CDR1 DFQATT and CDR2 SNEGSKA (reference sequence).

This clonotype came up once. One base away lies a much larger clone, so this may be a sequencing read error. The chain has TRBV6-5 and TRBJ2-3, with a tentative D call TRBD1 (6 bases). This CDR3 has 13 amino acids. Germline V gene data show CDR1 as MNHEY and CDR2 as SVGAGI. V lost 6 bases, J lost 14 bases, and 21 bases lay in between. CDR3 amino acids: CASSPGPGTPRYF. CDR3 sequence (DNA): TGTGCCAGCAGCCCAGGGCCCGGGACACCGCGGTATTTT.

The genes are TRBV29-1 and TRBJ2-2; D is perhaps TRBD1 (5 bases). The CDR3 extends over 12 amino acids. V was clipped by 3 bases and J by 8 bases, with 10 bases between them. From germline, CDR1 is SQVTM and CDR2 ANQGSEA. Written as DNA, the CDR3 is TGCAGCGTTGACCAGGGTCCGGGGGAGCTGTTTTTT. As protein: CSVDQGPGELFF.

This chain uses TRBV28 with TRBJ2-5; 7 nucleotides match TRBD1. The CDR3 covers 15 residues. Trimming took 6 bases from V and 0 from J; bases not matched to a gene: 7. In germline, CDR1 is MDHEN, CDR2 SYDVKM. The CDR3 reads CASRLNQGDQETQYF. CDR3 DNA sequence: TGTGCCAGCAGGCTGAACCAGGGGGACCAAGAGACCCAGTACTTC.

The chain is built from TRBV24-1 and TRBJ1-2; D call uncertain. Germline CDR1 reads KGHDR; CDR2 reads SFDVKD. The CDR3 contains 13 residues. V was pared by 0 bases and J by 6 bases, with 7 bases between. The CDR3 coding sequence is TGTGCCACCAGTGATTTGGGCCAGGATGGCTACACCTTC. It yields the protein CATSDLGQDGYTF.

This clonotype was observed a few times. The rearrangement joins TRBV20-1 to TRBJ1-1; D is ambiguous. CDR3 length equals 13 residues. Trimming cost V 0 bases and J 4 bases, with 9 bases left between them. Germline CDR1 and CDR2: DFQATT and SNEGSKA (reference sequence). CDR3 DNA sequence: TGCAGTGCTAGAGACGGCCGGGGCACTGAAGCTTTCTTT. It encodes CSARDGRGTEAFF.

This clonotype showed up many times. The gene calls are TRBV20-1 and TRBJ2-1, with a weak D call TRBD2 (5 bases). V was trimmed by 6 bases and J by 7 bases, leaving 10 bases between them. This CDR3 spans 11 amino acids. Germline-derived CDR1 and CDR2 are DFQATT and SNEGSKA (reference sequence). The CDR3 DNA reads TGCAGTGCCGGGGTGGAAAATGAGCAGTTCTTC. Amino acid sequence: CSAGVENEQFF.

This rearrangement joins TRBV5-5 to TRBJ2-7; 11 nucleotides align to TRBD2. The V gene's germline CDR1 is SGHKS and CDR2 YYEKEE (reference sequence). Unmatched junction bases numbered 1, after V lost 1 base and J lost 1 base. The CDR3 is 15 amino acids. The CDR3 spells CASSLTSGRSYEQYF. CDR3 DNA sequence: TGTGCCAGCAGCTTGACTAGCGGGAGATCCTACGAGCAGTACTTC. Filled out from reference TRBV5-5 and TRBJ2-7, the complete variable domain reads DAGVTQSPTHLIKTRGQQVTLRCSPISGHKSVSWYQQVLGQGPQFIFQYYEKEERGRGNFPDRFSARQFPNYSSELNVNALLLGDSALYLCASSLTSGRSYEQYFGPGTRLTVT.

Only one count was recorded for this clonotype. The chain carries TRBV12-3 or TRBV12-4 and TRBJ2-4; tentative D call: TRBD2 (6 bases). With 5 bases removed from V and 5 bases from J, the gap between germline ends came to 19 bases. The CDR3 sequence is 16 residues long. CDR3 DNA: TGTGCCAGCAGTCCCGGACTAACCCTCGGACAAAACATTCAGTACTTC. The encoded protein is CASSPGLTLGQNIQYF.

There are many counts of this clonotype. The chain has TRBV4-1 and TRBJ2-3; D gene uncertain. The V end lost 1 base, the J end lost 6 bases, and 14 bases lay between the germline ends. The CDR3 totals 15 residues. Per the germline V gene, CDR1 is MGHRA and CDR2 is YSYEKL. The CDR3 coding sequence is TGCGCCAGCAGCCAAGTCCCTCGGAAGAGGGATACGCAGTATTTT. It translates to CASSQVPRKRDTQYF.

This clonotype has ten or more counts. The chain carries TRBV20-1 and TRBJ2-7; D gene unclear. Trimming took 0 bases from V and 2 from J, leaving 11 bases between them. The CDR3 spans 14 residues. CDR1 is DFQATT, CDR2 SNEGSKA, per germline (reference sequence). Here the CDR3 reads CSARDIGLTYEQYF. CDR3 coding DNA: TGCAGTGCTAGAGACATAGGCCTCACCTACGAGCAGTACTTC.

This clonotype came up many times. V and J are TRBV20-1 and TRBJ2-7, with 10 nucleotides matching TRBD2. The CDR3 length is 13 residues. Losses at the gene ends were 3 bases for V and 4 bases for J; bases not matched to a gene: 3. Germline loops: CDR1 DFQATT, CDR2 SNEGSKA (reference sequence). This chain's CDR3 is CSARLAGAYEQYF. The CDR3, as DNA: TGCAGTGCTAGGCTAGCGGGAGCTTACGAGCAGTACTTC.

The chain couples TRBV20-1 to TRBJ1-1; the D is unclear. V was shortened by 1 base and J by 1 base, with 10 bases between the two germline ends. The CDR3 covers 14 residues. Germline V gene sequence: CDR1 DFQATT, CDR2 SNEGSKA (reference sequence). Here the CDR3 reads CSARGGLGNTEAFF. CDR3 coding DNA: TGCAGTGCTAGAGGAGGGCTGGGGAACACTGAAGCTTTCTTT.

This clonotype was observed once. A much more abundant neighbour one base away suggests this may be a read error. In DNA, the CDR3 is TGTGCCAGCAGTTCAACAGGGACTGTCTACGATCAGTACTTC. Translating it yields CASSSTGTVYDQYF. V gene TRBV12-3 or TRBV12-4 combines with J gene TRBJ2-7; D might be TRBD1 or TRBD2, each matching 6 bases. This CDR3 has 14 amino acids.

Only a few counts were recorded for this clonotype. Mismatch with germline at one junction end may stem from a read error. The CDR3 is CACRVAGGEAGYTF. DNA for the CDR3: TGTGCCTGCAGGGTGGCAGGGGGCGAAGCTGGCTACACCTTC. The V gene is TRBV5-6, the J gene TRBJ1-2, with TRBD1 matching over 8 bases. The CDR3 has 14 residues. Germline V gene data show CDR1 as SGHDT and CDR2 as YYEEEE.

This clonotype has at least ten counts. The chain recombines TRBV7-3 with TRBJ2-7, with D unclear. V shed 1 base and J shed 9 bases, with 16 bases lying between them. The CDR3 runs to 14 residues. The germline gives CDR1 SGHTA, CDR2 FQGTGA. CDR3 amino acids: CASSLKGSVEGQYF. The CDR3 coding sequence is TGTGCCAGCAGCTTAAAGGGATCTGTCGAAGGGCAGTACTTC.

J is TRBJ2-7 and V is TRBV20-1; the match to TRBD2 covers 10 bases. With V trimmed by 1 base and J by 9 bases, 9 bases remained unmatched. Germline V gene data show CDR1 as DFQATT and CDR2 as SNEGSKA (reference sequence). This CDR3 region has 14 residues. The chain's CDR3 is CSARGLEREGGQYF. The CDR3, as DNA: TGCAGTGCTAGAGGGTTGGAGCGGGAGGGGGGGCAGTACTTC.